This TCR beta chain was identified in a study of blood T cell repertoires in COVID-19. The protocol was immunoSEQ multiplex PCR, while the TCRdb copy is restricted to in-frame clones and leaves out a portion. The sample includes around 200,000 clones, approximately 86% of them seen just once. Adults between about 18 and 95 years of age took part from 20 to 25 US areas. With 5 bases removed from V and 4 bases from J, the gap between germline ends came to 13 bases. The CDR3 consists of 15 residues. Germline CDR1 reads SGHNT; CDR2 reads YYREEE (reference sequence). The receptor was isolated from a woman in her thirties who had been exposed to COVID-19. This chain joins TRBV5-4 and TRBJ2-6; D unresolved. Material for sequencing was PBMCs or T cells enriched from blood (not recorded which). DNA of the CDR3: TGTGCCAGCAGGGGCCCGATATCGGGGGCCAACGTCCTGACTTTC. Protein product: CASRGPISGANVLTF. Full variable domain (missing parts from reference TRBV5-4 and TRBJ2-6): ETGVTQSPTHLIKTRGQQVTLRCSSQSGHNTVSWYQQALGQGPQFIFQYYREEENGRGNFPPRFSGLQFPNYSSELNVNALELDDSALYLCASRGPISGANVLTFGAGSRLTVL.